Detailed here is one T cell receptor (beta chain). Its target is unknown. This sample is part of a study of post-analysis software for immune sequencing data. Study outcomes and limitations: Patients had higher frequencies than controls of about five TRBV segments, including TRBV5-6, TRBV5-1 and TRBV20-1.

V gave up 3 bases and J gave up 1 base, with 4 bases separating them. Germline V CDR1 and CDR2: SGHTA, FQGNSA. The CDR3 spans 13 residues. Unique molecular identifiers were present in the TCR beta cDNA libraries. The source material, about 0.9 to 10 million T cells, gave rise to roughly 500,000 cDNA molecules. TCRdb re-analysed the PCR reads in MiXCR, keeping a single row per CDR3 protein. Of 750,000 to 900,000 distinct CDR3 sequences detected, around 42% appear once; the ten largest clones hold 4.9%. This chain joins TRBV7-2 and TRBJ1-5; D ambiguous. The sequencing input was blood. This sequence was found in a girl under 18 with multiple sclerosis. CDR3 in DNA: TGTGCCAGCAGCTTTATGAGCAATCAGCCCCAGCATTTT. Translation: CASSFMSNQPQHF.